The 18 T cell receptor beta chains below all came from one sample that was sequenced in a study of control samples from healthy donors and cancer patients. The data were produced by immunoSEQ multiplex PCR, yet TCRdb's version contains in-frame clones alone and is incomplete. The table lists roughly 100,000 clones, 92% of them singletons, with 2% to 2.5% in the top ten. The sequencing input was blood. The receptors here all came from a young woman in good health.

The CDR3 reads CASSLNSHLQYEQYF. CDR3 nucleotide sequence: TGTGCCAGCAGCTTGAACTCGCATCTCCAATACGAGCAGTACTTC. The rearrangement joins TRBV5-6 to TRBJ2-7; D gene unclear. Trimming stripped 1 base from V and 4 bases from J, with 15 bases between. The CDR3 is 15 residues long. Germline V CDR1 and CDR2: SGHDT, YYEEEE. The variable domain in full, with the rest retrieved from reference TRBV5-6 and TRBJ2-7, is DAGVTQSPTHLIKTRGQQVTLRCSPKSGHDTVSWYQQALGQGPQFIFQYYEEEERQRGNFPDRFSGHQFPNYSSELNVNALLLGDSALYLCASSLNSHLQYEQYFGPGTRLTVT.

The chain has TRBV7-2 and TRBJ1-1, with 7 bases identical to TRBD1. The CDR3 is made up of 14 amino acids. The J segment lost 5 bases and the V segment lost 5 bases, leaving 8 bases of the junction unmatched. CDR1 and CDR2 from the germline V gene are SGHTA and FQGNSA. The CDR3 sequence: CASSRRQGGTEAFF. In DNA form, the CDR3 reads TGTGCCAGCAGCCGCAGACAGGGAGGGACTGAAGCTTTCTTT.

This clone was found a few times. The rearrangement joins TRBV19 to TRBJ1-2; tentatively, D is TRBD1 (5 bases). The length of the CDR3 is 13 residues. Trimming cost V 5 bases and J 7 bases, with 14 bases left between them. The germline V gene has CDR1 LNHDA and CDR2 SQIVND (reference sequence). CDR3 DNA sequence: TGTGCCAGTAGTCCTTGGGACGGCGGTGGCTACACCTTC. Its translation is CASSPWDGGGYTF.

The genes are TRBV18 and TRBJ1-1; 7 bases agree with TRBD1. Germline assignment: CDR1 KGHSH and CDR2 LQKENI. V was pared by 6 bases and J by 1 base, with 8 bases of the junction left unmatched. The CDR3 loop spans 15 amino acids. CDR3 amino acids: CASSQRDSRNTEAFF. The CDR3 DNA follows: TGTGCCAGCTCCCAACGGGACAGCCGGAACACTGAAGCTTTCTTT.

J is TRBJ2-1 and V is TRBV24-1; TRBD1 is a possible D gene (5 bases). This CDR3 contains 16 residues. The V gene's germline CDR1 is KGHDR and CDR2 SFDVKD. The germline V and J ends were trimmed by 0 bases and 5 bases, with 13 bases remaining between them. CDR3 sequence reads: CATSDLQGSKNNEQFF. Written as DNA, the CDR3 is TGTGCCACCAGTGATTTGCAGGGATCAAAAAACAATGAGCAGTTCTTC.

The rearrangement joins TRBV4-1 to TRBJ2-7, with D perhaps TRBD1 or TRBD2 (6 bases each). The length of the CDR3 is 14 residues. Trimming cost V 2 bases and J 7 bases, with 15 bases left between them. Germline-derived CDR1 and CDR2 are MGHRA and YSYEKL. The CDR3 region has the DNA TGCGCCAGCAGCCAAAATCAACAGGGACTTGAGCAGTACTTC. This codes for CASSQNQQGLEQYF.

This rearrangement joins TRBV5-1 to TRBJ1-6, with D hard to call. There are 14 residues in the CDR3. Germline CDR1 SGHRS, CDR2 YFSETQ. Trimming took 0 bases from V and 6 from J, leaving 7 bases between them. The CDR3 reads CASSLGSRNSPLHF. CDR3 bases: TGCGCCAGCAGCTTGGGTTCGCGTAATTCACCCCTCCACTTT.

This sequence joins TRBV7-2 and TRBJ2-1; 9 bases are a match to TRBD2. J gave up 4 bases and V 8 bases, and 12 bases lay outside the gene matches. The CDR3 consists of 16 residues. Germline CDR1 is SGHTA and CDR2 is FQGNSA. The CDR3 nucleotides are TGTGCCAGCGTGGATAGCGGGAGCATAGGTTACAATGAGCAGTTCTTC. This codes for CASVDSGSIGYNEQFF. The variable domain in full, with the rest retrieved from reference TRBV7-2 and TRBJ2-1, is GAGVSQSPSNKVTEKGKDVELRCDPISGHTALYWYRQSLGQGLEFLIYFQGNSAPDKSGLPSDRFSAERTGGSVSTLTIQRTQQEDSAVYLCASVDSGSIGYNEQFFGPGTRLTVL.

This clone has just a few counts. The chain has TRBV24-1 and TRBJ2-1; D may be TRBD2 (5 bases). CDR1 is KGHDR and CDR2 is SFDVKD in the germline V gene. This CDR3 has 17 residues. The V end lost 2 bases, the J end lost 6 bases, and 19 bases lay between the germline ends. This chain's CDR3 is CATSDWGSANGPNEQFF. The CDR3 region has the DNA TGTGCCACCAGTGATTGGGGTAGCGCGAATGGCCCCAATGAGCAGTTCTTC.

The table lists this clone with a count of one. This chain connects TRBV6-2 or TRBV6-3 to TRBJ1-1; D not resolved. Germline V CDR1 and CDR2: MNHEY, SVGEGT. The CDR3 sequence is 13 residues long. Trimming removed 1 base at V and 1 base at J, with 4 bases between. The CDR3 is CASSYFRNTEAFF. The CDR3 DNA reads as TGTGCCAGCAGTTACTTTAGGAACACTGAAGCTTTCTTT.

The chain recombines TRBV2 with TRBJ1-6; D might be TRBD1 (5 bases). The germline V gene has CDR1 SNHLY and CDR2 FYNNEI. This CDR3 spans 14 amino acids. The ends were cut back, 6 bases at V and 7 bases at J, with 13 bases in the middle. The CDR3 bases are TGTGCCAGCAGCCTTGACAGAGGCAATTCACCCCTCCACTTT. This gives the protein CASSLDRGNSPLHF.

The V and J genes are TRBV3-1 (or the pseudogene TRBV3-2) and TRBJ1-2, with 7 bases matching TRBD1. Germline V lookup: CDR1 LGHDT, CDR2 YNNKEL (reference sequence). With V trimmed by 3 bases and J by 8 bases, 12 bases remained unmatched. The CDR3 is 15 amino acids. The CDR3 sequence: CASSQAGQGVRGYTF. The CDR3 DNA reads TGTGCCAGCAGCCAGGCTGGGCAGGGGGTGAGGGGCTACACCTTC.

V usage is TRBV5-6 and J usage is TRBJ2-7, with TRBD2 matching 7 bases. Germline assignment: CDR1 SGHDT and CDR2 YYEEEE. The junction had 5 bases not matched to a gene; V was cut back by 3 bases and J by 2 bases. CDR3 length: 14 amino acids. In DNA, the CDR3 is TGTGCCAGCAGCTGGGGGACTAACACCTACGAGCAGTACTTC. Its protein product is CASSWGTNTYEQYF.

CDR3 bases: TGCGCCAGCAGCTTGGGGACGAATCAGCCCCAGCATTTT. It specifies CASSLGTNQPQHF. The chain recombines TRBV5-1 with TRBJ1-5; D is unresolved. This CDR3 has 13 residues. V was trimmed by 0 bases and J by 4 bases, leaving 5 bases between them. Germline CDR1 and CDR2: SGHRS and YFSETQ.

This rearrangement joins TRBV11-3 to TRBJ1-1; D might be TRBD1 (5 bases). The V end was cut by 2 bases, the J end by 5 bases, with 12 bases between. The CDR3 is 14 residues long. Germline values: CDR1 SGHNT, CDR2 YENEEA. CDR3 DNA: TGTGCCAGCAGCTTAACGCTCGGGGGTACTGAAGCTTTCTTT. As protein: CASSLTLGGTEAFF.

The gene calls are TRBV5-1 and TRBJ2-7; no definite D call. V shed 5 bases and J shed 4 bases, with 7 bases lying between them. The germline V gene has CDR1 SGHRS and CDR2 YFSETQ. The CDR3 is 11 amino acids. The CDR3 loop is CASRGAYEQYF. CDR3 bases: TGCGCCAGCAGAGGAGCTTACGAGCAGTACTTC.

CDR3 sequence: CASSFKREVTDTQYF. For the CDR3, the DNA is TGTGCCAGCAGCTTCAAGCGGGAGGTGACAGATACGCAGTATTTT. The chain couples TRBV7-2 to TRBJ2-3, with 9 bases lining up with TRBD2. V was pared by 3 bases and J by 3 bases, with 4 bases of the junction left unmatched. This CDR3 contains 15 residues. CDR1 and CDR2 from the germline V gene are SGHTA and FQGNSA. Combining the CDR3 with reference TRBV7-2 and TRBJ2-3 gives the whole variable domain GAGVSQSPSNKVTEKGKDVELRCDPISGHTALYWYRQSLGQGLEFLIYFQGNSAPDKSGLPSDRFSAERTGGSVSTLTIQRTQQEDSAVYLCASSFKREVTDTQYFGPGTRLTVL.

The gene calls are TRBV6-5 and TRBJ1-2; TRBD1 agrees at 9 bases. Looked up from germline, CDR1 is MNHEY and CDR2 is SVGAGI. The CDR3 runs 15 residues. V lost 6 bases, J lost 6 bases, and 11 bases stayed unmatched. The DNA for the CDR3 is TGTGCCAGCAGCCTAACCCCACAGGGGGCGCATGGCTACACCTTC. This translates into CASSLTPQGAHGYTF.